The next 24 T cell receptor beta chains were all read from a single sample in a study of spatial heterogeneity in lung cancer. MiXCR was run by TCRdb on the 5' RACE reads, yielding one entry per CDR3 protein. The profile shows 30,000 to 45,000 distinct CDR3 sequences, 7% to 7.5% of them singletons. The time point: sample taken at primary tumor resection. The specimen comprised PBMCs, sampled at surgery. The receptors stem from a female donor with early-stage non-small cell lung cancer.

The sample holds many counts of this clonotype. Here the CDR3 DNA reads TGTGCCAGCAGTTCCTCTCCCTGGCTAGCGGGAGGTGGGGCCAACGTCCTGACTTTC. This gives the protein CASSSSPWLAGGGANVLTF. The gene calls are TRBV28 and TRBJ2-6, with 11 bases lining up with TRBD2. V gave up 4 bases and J gave up 3 bases; unmatched junction bases: 11. This CDR3 region has 19 residues. Germline assignment: CDR1 MDHEN and CDR2 SYDVKM.

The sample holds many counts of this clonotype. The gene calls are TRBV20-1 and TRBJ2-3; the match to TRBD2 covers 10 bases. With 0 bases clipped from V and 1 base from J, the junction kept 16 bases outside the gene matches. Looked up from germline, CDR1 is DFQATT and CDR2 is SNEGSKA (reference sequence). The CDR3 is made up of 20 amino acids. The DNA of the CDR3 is TGCAGTGCTAGAGATGAAGGGCTAGCGGGAGTCCTTGCCGGCACAGATACGCAGTATTTT. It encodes CSARDEGLAGVLAGTDTQYF.

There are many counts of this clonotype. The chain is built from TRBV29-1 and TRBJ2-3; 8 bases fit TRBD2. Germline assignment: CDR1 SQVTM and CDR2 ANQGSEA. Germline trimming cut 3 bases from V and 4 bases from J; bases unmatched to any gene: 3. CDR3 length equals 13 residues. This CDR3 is CSVEVRGADTQYF. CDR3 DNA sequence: TGCAGCGTTGAGGTGCGGGGGGCAGATACGCAGTATTTT.

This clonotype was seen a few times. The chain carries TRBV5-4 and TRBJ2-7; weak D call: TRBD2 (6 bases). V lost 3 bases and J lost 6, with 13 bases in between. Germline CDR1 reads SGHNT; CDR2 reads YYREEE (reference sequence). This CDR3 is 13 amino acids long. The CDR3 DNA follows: TGTGCCAGCAGCTCCCAGCGGGTGGGCGAGCAGTACTTC. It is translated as CASSSQRVGEQYF.

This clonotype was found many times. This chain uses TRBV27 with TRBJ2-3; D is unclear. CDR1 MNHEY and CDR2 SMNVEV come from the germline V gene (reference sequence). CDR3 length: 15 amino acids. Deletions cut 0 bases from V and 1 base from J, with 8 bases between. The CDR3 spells CASSLSPWGTDTQYF. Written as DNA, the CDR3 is TGTGCCAGCAGTTTATCCCCCTGGGGCACAGATACGCAGTATTTT.

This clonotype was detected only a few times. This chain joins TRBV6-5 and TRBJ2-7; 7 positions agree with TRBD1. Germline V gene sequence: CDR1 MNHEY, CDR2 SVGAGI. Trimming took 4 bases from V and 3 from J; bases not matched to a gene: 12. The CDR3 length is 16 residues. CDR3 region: CASSSSWGTEIYEQYF. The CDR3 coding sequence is TGTGCCAGCAGTTCCTCTTGGGGGACAGAAATCTACGAGCAGTACTTC.

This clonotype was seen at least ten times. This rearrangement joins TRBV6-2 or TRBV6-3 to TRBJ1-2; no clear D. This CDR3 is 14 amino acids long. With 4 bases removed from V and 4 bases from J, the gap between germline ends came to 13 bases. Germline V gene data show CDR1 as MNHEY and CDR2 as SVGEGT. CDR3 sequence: CASSSPNPVYGYTF. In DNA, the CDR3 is TGTGCCAGCAGTTCCCCGAACCCGGTCTATGGCTACACCTTC.

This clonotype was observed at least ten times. The CDR3 DNA is TGCGCCAGCAGCCCCCAGACGGTACCCCACGAGCAGTACTTC. Its translation: CASSPQTVPHEQYF. The chain carries TRBV5-1 and TRBJ2-7; D is unclear. This CDR3 is 14 amino acids long. The germline CDR1 and CDR2 sequences are SGHRS and YFSETQ. The V end was cut by 4 bases, the J end by 5 bases, with 16 bases between.

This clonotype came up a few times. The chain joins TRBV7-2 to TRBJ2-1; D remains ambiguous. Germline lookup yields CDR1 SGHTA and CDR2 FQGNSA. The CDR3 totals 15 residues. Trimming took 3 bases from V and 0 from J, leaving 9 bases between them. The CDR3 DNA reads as TGTGCCAGCAGCTTTGAAGTGAGCTCCTACAATGAGCAGTTCTTC. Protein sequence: CASSFEVSSYNEQFF.

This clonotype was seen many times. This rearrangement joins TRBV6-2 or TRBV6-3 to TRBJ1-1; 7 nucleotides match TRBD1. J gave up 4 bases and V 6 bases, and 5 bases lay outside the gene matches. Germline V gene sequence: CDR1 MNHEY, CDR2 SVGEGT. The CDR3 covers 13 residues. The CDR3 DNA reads TGTGCCAGCAGACACAGGGGTGGCACTGAAGCTTTCTTT. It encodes CASRHRGGTEAFF.

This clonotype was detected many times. DNA for the CDR3: TGCGCCAGCAGCCCGTCATTAGAGTATGGCTACACCTTC. Protein sequence: CASSPSLEYGYTF. The chain joins TRBV10-2 to TRBJ1-2; D gene ambiguous. The V gene's germline CDR1 is WSHSY and CDR2 SAAADI. This CDR3 contains 13 residues. Trimming took 6 bases from V and 5 from J, leaving 13 bases between them.

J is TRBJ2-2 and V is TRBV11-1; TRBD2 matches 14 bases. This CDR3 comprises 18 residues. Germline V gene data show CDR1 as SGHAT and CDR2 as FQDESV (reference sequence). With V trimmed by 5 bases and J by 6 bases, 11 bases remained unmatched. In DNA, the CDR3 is TGTGCCAGCAGCGCCGGGACTAGCGGGGGATGGGCTCCCGGGGAGCTGTTTTTT. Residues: CASSAGTSGGWAPGELFF. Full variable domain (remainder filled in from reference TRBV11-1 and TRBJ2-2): EAEVAQSPRYKITEKSQAVAFWCDPISGHATLYWYRQILGQGPELLVQFQDESVVDDSQLPKDRFSAERLKGVDSTLKIQPAELGDSAMYLCASSAGTSGGWAPGELFFGEGSRLTVL.

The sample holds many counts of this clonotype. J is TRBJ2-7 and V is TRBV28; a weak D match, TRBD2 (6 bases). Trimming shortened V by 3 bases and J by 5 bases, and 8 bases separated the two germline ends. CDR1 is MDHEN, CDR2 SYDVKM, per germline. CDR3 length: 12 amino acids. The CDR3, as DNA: TGTGCCAGCAGTTTGGCGGGGCACGAGCAGTACTTC. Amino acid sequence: CASSLAGHEQYF.

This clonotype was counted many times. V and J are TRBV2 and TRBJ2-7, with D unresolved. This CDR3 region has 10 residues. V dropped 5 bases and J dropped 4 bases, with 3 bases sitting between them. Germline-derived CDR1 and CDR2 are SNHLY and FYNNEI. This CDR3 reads CASSLYEQYF. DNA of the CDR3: TGTGCCAGCAGTCTTTACGAGCAGTACTTC.

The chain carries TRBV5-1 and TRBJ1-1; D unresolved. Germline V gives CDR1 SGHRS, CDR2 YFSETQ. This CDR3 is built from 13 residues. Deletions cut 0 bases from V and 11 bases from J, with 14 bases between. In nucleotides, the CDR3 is TGCGCCAGCAGCTTGGGGCCACAGCGGCGGGCTTTCTTT. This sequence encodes CASSLGPQRRAFF.

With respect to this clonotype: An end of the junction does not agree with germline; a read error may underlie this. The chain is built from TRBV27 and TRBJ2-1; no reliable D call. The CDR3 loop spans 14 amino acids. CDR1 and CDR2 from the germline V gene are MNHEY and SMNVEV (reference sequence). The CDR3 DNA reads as TGTGCCAGCAGTGTATCCCCTTTTTCGGGTTCGCAGTTCTTC. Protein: CASSVSPFSGSQFF.

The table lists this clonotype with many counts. CDR3 DNA: TGTGCCAGCAGCCGGGGGGCTAGCGGGAGCGCAGATACGCAGTATTTT. Translated, it gives CASSRGASGSADTQYF. The rearrangement links TRBV5-4 to TRBJ2-3; 10 positions match TRBD2. V was clipped by 4 bases and J by 4 bases; unmatched bases: 9. The CDR3 has 16 residues. Germline V gene lookup returns CDR1 SGHNT and CDR2 YYREEE (reference sequence). The variable domain in full, with the rest retrieved from reference TRBV5-4 and TRBJ2-3, is ETGVTQSPTHLIKTRGQQVTLRCSSQSGHNTVSWYQQALGQGPQFIFQYYREEENGRGNFPPRFSGLQFPNYSSELNVNALELDDSALYLCASSRGASGSADTQYFGPGTRLTVL.

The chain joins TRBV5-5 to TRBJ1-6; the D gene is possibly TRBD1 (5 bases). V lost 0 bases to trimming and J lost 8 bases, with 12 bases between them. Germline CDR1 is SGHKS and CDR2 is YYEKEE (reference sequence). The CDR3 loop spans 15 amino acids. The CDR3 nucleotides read TGTGCCAGCAGCTTGGAGGGGTATCTCGATTCACCCCTCCACTTT. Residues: CASSLEGYLDSPLHF.

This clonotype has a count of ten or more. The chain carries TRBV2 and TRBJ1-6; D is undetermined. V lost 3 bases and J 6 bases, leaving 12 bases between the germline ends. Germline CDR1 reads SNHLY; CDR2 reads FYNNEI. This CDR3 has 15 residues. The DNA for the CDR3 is TGTGCCAGCAGTGATGTGGGCAGCTTTAATTCACCCCTCCACTTT. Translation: CASSDVGSFNSPLHF.

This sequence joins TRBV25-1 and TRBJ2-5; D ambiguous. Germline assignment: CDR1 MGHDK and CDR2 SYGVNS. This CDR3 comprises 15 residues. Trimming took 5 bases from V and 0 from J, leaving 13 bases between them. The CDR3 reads CASSPKVNYQETQYF. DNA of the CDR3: TGTGCCAGCAGTCCTAAGGTCAATTACCAAGAGACCCAGTACTTC.

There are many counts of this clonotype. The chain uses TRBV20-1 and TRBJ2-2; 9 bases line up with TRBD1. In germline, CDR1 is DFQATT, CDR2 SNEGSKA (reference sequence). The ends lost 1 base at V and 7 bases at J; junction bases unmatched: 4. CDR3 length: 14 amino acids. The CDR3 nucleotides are TGCAGTGCTAGAGCCGGGACAGGGATCGGGGAGCTGTTTTTT. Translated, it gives CSARAGTGIGELFF.

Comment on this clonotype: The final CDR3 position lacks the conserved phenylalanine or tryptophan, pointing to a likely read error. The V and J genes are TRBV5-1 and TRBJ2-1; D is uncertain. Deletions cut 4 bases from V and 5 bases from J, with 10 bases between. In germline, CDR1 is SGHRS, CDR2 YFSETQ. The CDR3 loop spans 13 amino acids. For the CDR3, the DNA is TGCGCCAGCAGCGAGGCGACAAACAATGAGCAGTTCATC. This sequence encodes CASSEATNNEQFI.

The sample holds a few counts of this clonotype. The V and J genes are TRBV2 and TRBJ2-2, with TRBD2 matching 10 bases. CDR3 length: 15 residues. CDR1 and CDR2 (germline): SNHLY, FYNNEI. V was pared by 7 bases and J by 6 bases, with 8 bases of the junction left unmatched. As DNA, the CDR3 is TGTGCCAGCAAGGTCGGAGCGGGAGGGTCCGGGGAGCTGTTTTTT. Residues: CASKVGAGGSGELFF.

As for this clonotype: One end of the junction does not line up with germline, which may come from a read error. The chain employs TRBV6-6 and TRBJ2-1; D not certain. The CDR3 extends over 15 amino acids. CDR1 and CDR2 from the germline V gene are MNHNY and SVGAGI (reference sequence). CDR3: CASSYSQSSYNERFF. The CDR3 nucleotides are TGTGCCAGCAGTTACTCCCAGAGCTCCTACAATGAGCGGTTCTTC.